The clone carrying this TCR beta chain was seen many times. This record comes from a study of early T cells in non-severe SARS-CoV-2 infection. Study context: Sequencing used unsorted whole-blood bulk RNA, so chains lack pairing.

CDR1 and CDR2 from the germline V gene are SQVTM and ANQGSEA. V lost 7 bases and J lost 1, with 13 bases in between. This CDR3 comprises 13 residues. MiXCR was run by TCRdb on the 5' RACE reads, yielding one entry per CDR3 protein. This table has 40,000 to 50,000 distinct CDR3 sequences, roughly 13% appearing once. The chain joins TRBV29-1 to TRBJ2-5; tentatively, D is TRBD1 or TRBD2 (5 bases each). The TCR comes from an adult who was a healthcare worker with PCR-confirmed SARS-CoV-2 infection or an uninfected control (not recorded which). The source material was whole blood. CDR3 nucleotides: TGCAGCGCGGGGCAGGCCCCCCAAGAGACCCAGTACTTC. Translation gives CSAGQAPQETQYF. The whole variable domain, remainder taken from reference TRBV29-1 and TRBJ2-5, is SAVISQKPSRDICQRGTSLTIQCQVDSQVTMMFWYRQQPGQSLTLIATANQGSEATYESGFVIDKFPISRPNLTFSTLTVSNMSPEDSSIYLCSAGQAPQETQYFGPGTRLLVL.